The T cell receptor beta chain under discussion was sequenced for a study of blood T cell repertoires in COVID-19. Study overall: COVID-19 samples, acute and convalescent, were from the United States, Italy and Spain. Sources were T cells, B-cell-depleted T cells, or PBMCs; the material itself was cDNA or gDNA.

Source study methods: The authors estimated nucleated cell counts from reference gene primer amplification. Method: immunoSEQ multiplex PCR; TCRdb's copy keeps in-frame clones and lacks some. V and J calls plus clone size are reproduced from that table; the DNA served to infer D and trimming. In the table there are 63,000 or so clones, around 80% of which are singletons. V was pared by 1 base and J by 5 bases, with 2 bases of the junction left unmatched. Germline CDR1 and CDR2: LNHDA and SQIVND (reference sequence). This CDR3 has 15 amino acids. This clone appeared a few times. The chain recombines TRBV19 with TRBJ1-5; 10 bases map to TRBD1. The sequence derives from a human donor in a cohort sampled during active COVID-19. The source material was peripheral blood. This CDR3 is CASSIADRGHQPQHF. The CDR3 nucleotides read TGTGCCAGTAGTATAGCCGACAGGGGGCATCAGCCCCAGCATTTT.